The rows below give T cell receptor beta chains drawn from one sample of a study of blood T cell repertoires in COVID-19. The assay was immunoSEQ multiplex PCR, and TCRdb's table has in-frame clones only and misses some. This table has around 200,000 clones, approximately 86% appearing once. Sample: peripheral blood. The receptors were sampled from a man aged 35-49 years with active or convalescent COVID-19. Each CDR3 is given with its conserved first and last residue. D genes are given only for firm matches. Rows give clone size only sometimes, using once, few, many, or a class for an expanded clone.

TRBJ2-5 TRBV10-2 NA NA CASSESTRGRETQYF TGCGCCAGCAGTGAGTCAACTCGGGGTAGAGAGACCCAGTACTTC
TRBJ1-1 TRBV11-3 NA TRBD1 CASSREQGINTEAFF TGTGCCAGCAGCAGAGAACAGGGGATAAACACTGAAGCTTTCTTT
TRBJ1-1 TRBV12-3/TRBV12-4 NA NA CASWSVANTEAFF TGTGCCAGCTGGAGTGTGGCGAACACTGAAGCTTTCTTT
TRBJ2-5 TRBV7-9 NA NA CASSPPGETQYF TGTGCCAGCAGCCCCCCCGGGGAGACCCAGTACTTC
TRBJ2-5 TRBV7-9 NA NA CASSRTQTQGQYF TGTGCCAGCAGCCGTACCCAGACTCAGGGCCAGTACTTC
TRBJ1-4 TRBV29-1 few NA CSVEGVDGLGKLFF TGCAGCGTTGAAGGGGTTGACGGACTGGGAAAACTGTTTTTT
TRBJ1-6 TRBV11-2 NA TRBD1 CASSLEGTGWPPLHF TGTGCCAGCAGCTTAGAGGGGACAGGGTGGCCACCCCTCCACTTT
TRBJ1-4 TRBV29-1 NA TRBD1 CSVLPGQESEKLFF TGCAGCGTGCTTCCGGGACAGGAGAGTGAAAAACTGTTTTTT
TRBJ2-2 TRBV5-4 NA TRBD2 CASSLDSGGASTGELFF TGTGCCAGCAGCTTGGATAGCGGGGGGGCCAGCACCGGGGAGCTGTTTTTT
TRBJ2-5 TRBV9 NA TRBD2 CASSQSGGAGETQYF TGTGCCAGCAGCCAATCGGGGGGGGCGGGAGAGACCCAGTACTTC
TRBJ1-4 TRBV3-1/TRBV3-2 NA NA CASSHAPQAINEKLFF TGTGCCAGCAGCCACGCCCCCCAGGCGATTAATGAAAAACTGTTTTTT
TRBJ1-2 TRBV19 NA NA CASQGFNYGYTF TGTGCCAGTCAGGGGTTTAACTATGGCTACACCTTC
TRBJ2-3 TRBV9 NA TRBD1 CASSATGTGADTQYF TGTGCCAGCAGCGCGACCGGGACAGGGGCAGATACGCAGTATTTT
TRBJ2-1 TRBV28 NA TRBD2 CASSLAGGINEQFF TGTGCCAGCAGTTTAGCGGGGGGGATTAATGAGCAGTTCTTC
TRBJ1-5 TRBV6-5 NA NA CASQGLKSNQPQHF TGTGCCTCTCAGGGACTTAAGAGCAATCAGCCCCAGCATTTT
TRBJ1-1 TRBV20-1 NA NA CSASGGGVTEAFF TGCAGTGCTAGTGGGGGGGGCGTTACTGAAGCTTTCTTT
TRBJ1-6 TRBV28 NA NA CASSDPGTGNSPLHF TGTGCCAGCAGTGACCCCGGGACTGGTAATTCACCCCTCCACTTT
TRBJ1-6 TRBV10-3 NA NA CAISESRRAQDSPLHF TGTGCCATCAGTGAGTCCAGGAGGGCCCAGGATTCACCCCTCCACTTT
TRBJ2-2 TRBV4-3 NA TRBD2 CASSPSGSSGGELFF TGCGCCAGCAGCCCTAGCGGCTCTTCGGGCGGGGAGCTGTTTTTT
TRBJ2-7 TRBV5-6 few NA CASSFFRGISYEQYF TGTGCCAGCAGCTTCTTCCGGGGGATTTCCTACGAGCAGTACTTC
TRBJ2-7 TRBV6-5 NA TRBD1 CASRQGGSYEQYF TGTGCCAGCAGACAGGGGGGCTCCTACGAGCAGTACTTC
TRBJ2-7 TRBV6-5 NA NA CASSYDGVNYEQYF TGTGCCAGCAGTTATGACGGGGTCAACTACGAGCAGTACTTC
TRBJ1-3 TRBV4-2 once NA CASSQRESGNTIYF TGTGCCAGCAGCCAGAGGGAATCTGGAAACACCATATATTTT
TRBJ2-7 TRBV7-9 NA NA CASSPHSAAYEQYF TGTGCCAGCAGCCCCCATAGTGCGGCCTACGAGCAGTACTTC
TRBJ1-4 TRBV5-6 NA TRBD1 CASSLRQGRVDEKLFF TGTGCCAGCAGCCTGCGACAGGGCAGGGTTGATGAAAAACTGTTTTTT
TRBJ2-2 TRBV5-8 NA TRBD2 CASSLARLAVNTGELFF TGTGCCAGCAGCTTGGCCAGACTAGCGGTGAACACCGGGGAGCTGTTTTTT
TRBJ1-1 TRBV7-9 once TRBD1 CASSPRGTGEEAFF TGTGCCAGCAGCCCGCGAGGGACAGGAGAAGAAGCTTTCTTT
TRBJ2-1 TRBV5-6 NA NA CASQPGASYNEQFF TGTGCCAGCCAACCTGGGGCCTCCTACAATGAGCAGTTCTTC
TRBJ1-5 TRBV28 few TRBD1 CASSGLGQGNSNQPQHF TGTGCCAGCAGTGGCCTGGGACAGGGGAATAGCAATCAGCCCCAGCATTTT
TRBJ1-6 TRBV2 NA TRBD1 CASSEKGRGDSPLHF TGTGCCAGCAGTGAGAAGGGCAGGGGGGATTCACCCCTCCACTTT
TRBJ1-6 TRBV11-2 NA NA CASSSLQGLNSPLHF TGTGCCAGCAGCTCACTACAGGGTTTGAATTCACCCCTCCACTTT
TRBJ1-1 TRBV10-3 few NA CAISESRGGAEAEAFF TGTGCCATCAGTGAGTCGAGAGGCGGGGCAGAGGCTGAAGCTTTCTTT
TRBJ1-1 TRBV11-3 few NA CASSLEQGFEAFF TGTGCCAGCAGCTTAGAACAGGGTTTTGAAGCTTTCTTT
TRBJ1-5 TRBV10-1 NA NA CAKTTHGPRPEDQPQHF TGCGCCAAAACGACTCATGGCCCACGTCCTGAGGATCAGCCCCAGCATTTT
TRBJ2-1 TRBV3-1/TRBV3-2 NA TRBD1 CASSPSFGTVKFF TGTGCCAGCAGCCCTAGTTTCGGGACAGTAAAGTTCTTC
TRBJ1-2 TRBV6-5 once NA CASSPGVGGYTF TGTGCCAGCAGCCCAGGGGTTGGTGGCTACACCTTC
TRBJ2-3 TRBV19 NA TRBD1 CAGTGGNGTDTQYF TGTGCCGGGACAGGGGGCAATGGCACAGATACGCAGTATTTT
TRBJ2-7 TRBV29-1 NA NA CSVGGTGHEQYF TGCAGCGTCGGAGGGACCGGGCACGAGCAGTACTTC
TRBJ2-1 TRBV28 NA TRBD1 CASRLGQGVNEQFF TGTGCCAGCAGGCTAGGACAGGGGGTTAATGAGCAGTTCTTC
TRBJ2-3 TRBV19 NA NA CASSISRGTDTQYF TGTGCCAGTAGTATCTCGAGAGGGACAGATACGCAGTATTTT
TRBJ2-2 TRBV2 NA NA CASKVAGSSPGELFF TGTGCCAGCAAGGTGGCGGGCTCGTCTCCCGGGGAGCTGTTTTTT
TRBJ2-3 TRBV6-5 NA NA CASSYFEGGSDTQYF TGTGCCAGCAGTTACTTCGAGGGTGGGTCAGATACGCAGTATTTT
TRBJ2-2 TRBV6-4 few TRBD2 CASSGGDTGELFF TGTGCCAGCAGCGGGGGGGACACCGGGGAGCTGTTTTTT
TRBJ2-5 TRBV7-9 NA TRBD1 CASSPGQGQETQYF TGTGCCAGCTCACCGGGACAGGGTCAAGAGACCCAGTACTTC
TRBJ2-3 TRBV28 NA TRBD2 CASAGGASDTQYF TGTGCCAGTGCCGGGGGGGCCTCAGATACGCAGTATTTT
TRBJ1-1 TRBV18 NA TRBD1 CASSPRTGDTEAFF TGTGCCAGCTCACCTCGGACAGGGGACACTGAGGCTTTCTTT
TRBJ2-3 TRBV5-1 NA NA CASSWGGEGTDTQYF TGCGCCAGCAGCTGGGGCGGGGAGGGCACAGATACGCAGTATTTT
TRBJ2-5 TRBV7-9 NA NA CASSLSTVETQYF TGTGCCAGCAGCTTATCGACAGTTGAGACCCAGTACTTC
TRBJ1-4 TRBV14 NA NA CASSRNRLNEKLFF TGTGCCAGCAGCCGGAACAGGCTTAATGAAAAACTGTTTTTT
TRBJ2-2 TRBV19 NA NA CAITTANTGELFF TGTGCCATCACGACAGCTAACACCGGGGAGCTGTTTTTT
TRBJ1-1 TRBV12-5 NA TRBD1 CASGEFPGGANTEAFF TGTGCTAGTGGGGAGTTTCCAGGGGGTGCGAACACTGAAGCTTTCTTT
TRBJ1-2 TRBV28 NA NA CASRAGGRGYTF TGTGCCAGCAGAGCGGGGGGACGGGGCTACACCTTC